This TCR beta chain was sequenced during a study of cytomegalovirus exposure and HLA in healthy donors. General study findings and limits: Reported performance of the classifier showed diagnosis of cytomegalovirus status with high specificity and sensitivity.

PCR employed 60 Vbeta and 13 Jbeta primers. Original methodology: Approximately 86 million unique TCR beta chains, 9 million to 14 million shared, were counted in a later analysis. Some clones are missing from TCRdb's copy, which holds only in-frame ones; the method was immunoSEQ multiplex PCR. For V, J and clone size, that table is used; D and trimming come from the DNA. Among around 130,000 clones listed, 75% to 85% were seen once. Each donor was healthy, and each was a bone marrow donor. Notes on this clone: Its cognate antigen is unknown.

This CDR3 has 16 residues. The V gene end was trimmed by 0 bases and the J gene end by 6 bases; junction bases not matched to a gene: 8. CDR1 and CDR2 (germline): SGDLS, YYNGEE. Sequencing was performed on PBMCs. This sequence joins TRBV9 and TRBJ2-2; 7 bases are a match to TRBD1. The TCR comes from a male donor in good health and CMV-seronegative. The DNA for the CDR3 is TGTGCCAGCAGCGTAGCTACAGGGACAGTCCCCGGGGAGCTGTTTTTT. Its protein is CASSVATGTVPGELFF.